This T cell receptor (beta chain) was identified during a study of blood T cells in healthy people across ages. This clonotype was seen only a few times. Its antigen is undetermined. Using a J-beta primer mix together with a sample-barcoded 5' primer, a second PCR was run for 7 to 11 cycles. Each CDR3 protein gets one entry after TCRdb re-called the 5' RACE reads with MiXCR. The table shows over 750,000 distinct CDR3 sequences, with roughly 25% occurring only once. Study-wide results and caveats: The study found TCR beta diversity correlated strongly with naive T cell percentage. Measured against age, TCR beta diversity per million T cells decreased in a roughly linear manner.

These data also formed part of another study, on T cells of mothers and their children. That paper states: Mothers and children who were related shared slightly more overlap than unrelated pairs, but not significantly more.

The clonotype comes from a boy aged 10-17 years in good health. The sample comprised blood.

CDR3 amino acids: CASSSGGREITYNEQFF. For the CDR3, the DNA is TGTGCCAGCAGCTCCGGGGGGCGGGAGATTACATACAATGAGCAGTTCTTC. The chain joins TRBV7-4 to TRBJ2-1; D might be TRBD2 (7 bases). The CDR3 extends over 17 amino acids. V lost 4 bases and J lost 4, with 20 bases in between. Per the germline V gene, CDR1 is SGHVT and CDR2 is SQSDAQ.